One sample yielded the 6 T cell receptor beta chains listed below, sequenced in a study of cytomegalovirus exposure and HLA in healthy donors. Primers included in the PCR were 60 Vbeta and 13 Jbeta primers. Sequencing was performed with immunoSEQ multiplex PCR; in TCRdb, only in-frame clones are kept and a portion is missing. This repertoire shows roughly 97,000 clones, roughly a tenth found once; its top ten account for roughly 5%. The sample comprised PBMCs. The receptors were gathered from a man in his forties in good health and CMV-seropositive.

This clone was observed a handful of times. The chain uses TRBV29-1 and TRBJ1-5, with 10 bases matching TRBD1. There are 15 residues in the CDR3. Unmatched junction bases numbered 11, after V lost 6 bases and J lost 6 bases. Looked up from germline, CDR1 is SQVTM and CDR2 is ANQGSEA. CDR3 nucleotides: TGCAGCGTCTCTACGACAGGGGGCGCAAGTCAGCCCCAGCATTTT. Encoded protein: CSVSTTGGASQPQHF.

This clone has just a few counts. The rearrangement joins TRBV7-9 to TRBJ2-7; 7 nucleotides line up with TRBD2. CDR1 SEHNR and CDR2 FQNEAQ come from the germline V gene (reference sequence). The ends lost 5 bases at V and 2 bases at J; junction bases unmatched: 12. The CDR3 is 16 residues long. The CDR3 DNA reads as TGTGCCAGCAGCACAAAGTCGGTTGCGGGGGCCTACGAGCAGTACTTC. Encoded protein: CASSTKSVAGAYEQYF. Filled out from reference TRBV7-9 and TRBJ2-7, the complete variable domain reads DTGVSQNPRHKITKRGQNVTFRCDPISEHNRLYWYRQTLGQGPEFLTYFQNEAQLEKSRLLSDRFSAERPKGSFSTLEIQRTEQGDSAMYLCASSTKSVAGAYEQYFGPGTRLTVT.

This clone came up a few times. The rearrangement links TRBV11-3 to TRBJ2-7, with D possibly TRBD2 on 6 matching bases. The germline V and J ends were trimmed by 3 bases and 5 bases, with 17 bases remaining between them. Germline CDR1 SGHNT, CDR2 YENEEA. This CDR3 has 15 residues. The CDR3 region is CASSFMTQEGNEQYF. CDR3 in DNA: TGTGCCAGCAGCTTTATGACCCAGGAGGGGAACGAGCAGTACTTC.

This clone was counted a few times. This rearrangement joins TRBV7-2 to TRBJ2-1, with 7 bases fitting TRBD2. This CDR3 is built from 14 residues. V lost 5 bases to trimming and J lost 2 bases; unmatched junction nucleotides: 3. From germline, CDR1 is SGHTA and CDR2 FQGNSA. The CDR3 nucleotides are TGTGCCAGCAGCCAGGGACTAACCTACAATGAGCAGTTCTTC. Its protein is CASSQGLTYNEQFF.

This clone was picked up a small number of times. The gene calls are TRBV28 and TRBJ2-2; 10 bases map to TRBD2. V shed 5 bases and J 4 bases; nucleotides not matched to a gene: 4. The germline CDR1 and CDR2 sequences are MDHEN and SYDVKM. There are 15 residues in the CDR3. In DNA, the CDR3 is TGTGCCAGCAGTCCTGGGACTAGCGCCACCGGGGAGCTGTTTTTT. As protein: CASSPGTSATGELFF.

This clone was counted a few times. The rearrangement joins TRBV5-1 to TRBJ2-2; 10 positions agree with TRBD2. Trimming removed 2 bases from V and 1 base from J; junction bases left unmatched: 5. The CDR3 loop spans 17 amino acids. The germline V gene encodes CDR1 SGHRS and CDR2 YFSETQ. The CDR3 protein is CASSFTLAGVNTGELFF. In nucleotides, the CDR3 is TGCGCCAGCAGCTTTACCCTAGCGGGGGTGAACACCGGGGAGCTGTTTTTT.